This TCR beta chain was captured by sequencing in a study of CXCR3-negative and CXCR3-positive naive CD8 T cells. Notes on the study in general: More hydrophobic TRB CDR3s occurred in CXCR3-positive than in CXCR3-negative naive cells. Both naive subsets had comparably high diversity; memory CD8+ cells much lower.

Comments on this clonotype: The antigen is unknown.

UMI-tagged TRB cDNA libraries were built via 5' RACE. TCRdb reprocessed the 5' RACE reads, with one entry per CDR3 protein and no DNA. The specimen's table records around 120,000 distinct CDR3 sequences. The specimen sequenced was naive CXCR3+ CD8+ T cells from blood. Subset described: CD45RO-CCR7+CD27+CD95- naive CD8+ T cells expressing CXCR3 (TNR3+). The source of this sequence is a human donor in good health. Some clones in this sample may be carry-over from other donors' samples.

The CDR3 loop reads CASSLAGTSGSENEQFF. The V gene is TRBV7-3, the J gene TRBJ2-1; as DNA is missing, the TRBD2 call by TCRdb cannot be tested. Germline V gives CDR1 SGHTA, CDR2 FQGTGA. The CDR3 is 17 amino acids.